The clone carrying this T cell receptor (beta chain) was seen many times. Time point described: pre-sensitization, week 0. Treatment given: therapeutic diphenylcyclopropenone sensitization with weekly scalp DPC. Individual cDNA molecules received unique molecular identifiers in the library. TCRdb processed the RACE reads anew with MiXCR; each CDR3 protein has one entry. Among 45,000 to 60,000 distinct CDR3 sequences listed, roughly a tenth were seen once. This sample was taken from a study of human T cells and chemical hapten exposure. This sequence originates from a woman in her 40s with alopecia areata. Some clones in this sample may be carry-over from other donors' samples. Sample: whole blood, taken in connection with sensitization to the hapten diphenylcyclopropenone (DPC).

The CDR3 DNA follows: TGCAGTGCTAGAGATAACGTCGGGACTAGCGGGTTCTTC. Translating it yields CSARDNVGTSGFF. This rearrangement joins TRBV20-1 to TRBJ2-1; 11 bases align to TRBD2. Germline CDR1 reads DFQATT; CDR2 reads SNEGSKA (reference sequence). With 0 bases clipped from V and 15 bases from J, the junction kept 7 bases outside the gene matches. The CDR3 spans 13 residues.